The 8 T cell receptor beta chains given below trace back to one sample, sequenced in a study of cytomegalovirus exposure and HLA in healthy donors (dated by TCRdb to the late 2010s). Library preparation was by the immunoSEQ multiplex PCR assay. A mixture of 60 forward primers for TCR Vbeta segments and 13 reverse primers for TCR Jbeta segments was used in the multiplex PCR. TCRdb carries this immuneACCESS record with in-frame sequences only. Its versions omit some clonotypes, under half of them owing to an unresolved V gene in the studies checked, with the rest unexplained. This sample is represented by approximately 80,000 clones; roughly 72% of them were singletons. Approximately 20% of the sample lies in the top ten. Specimen: PBMCs. Receptors were obtained from a man aged 25-45 years in good health and CMV-seropositive.

The sample holds a few counts of this clone. The gene calls are TRBV30 and TRBJ1-1; no reliable D call. V was cut by 8 bases and J by 1 base, with 8 bases left in between. Germline V gene lookup returns CDR1 GTSNPN and CDR2 SVGIG (reference sequence). This CDR3 region has 11 residues. CDR3 nucleotide sequence: TGTGCCGGTGAGAGGAACACTGAAGCTTTCTTT. Translating gives CAGERNTEAFF.

The V gene is TRBV18, the J gene TRBJ1-1; no clear D gene. Looked up from germline, CDR1 is KGHSH and CDR2 is LQKENI. CDR3 size: 12 residues. V lost 3 bases and J 3 bases, leaving 5 bases between the germline ends. Here the CDR3 reads CASSPSDTEAFF. In DNA form, the CDR3 reads TGTGCCAGCTCACCTTCGGACACTGAAGCTTTCTTT.

This sequence joins TRBV6-5 and TRBJ1-5; no clear D. This CDR3 contains 13 residues. The V end lost 0 bases, the J end lost 5 bases, and 5 bases lay between the germline ends. In germline, CDR1 is MNHEY, CDR2 SVGAGI. The CDR3 region has the DNA TGTGCCAGCAGTTACTCACGGGATCAGCCCCAGCATTTT. Translating it yields CASSYSRDQPQHF.

The genes are TRBV30 and TRBJ2-7, with 7 bases fitting TRBD1. The germline CDR1 and CDR2 sequences are GTSNPN and SVGIG (reference sequence). The CDR3 is made up of 12 amino acids. V shed 6 bases, J shed 6 bases, and the junction held 8 bases outside the gene matches. This chain's CDR3 is CACGTATSEQYF. CDR3 in DNA: TGTGCCTGCGGGACAGCGACTTCCGAGCAGTACTTC.

J is TRBJ2-7 and V is TRBV19; TRBD1 aligns across 10 bases. Germline V gene data show CDR1 as LNHDA and CDR2 as SQIVND (reference sequence). This CDR3 comprises 14 residues. V shed 8 bases, J shed 10 bases, and the junction held 14 bases outside the gene matches. The CDR3, as DNA: TGTGCCAGTCTTAGCCGGGACAGGGGACGGGAACAGTACTTC. Translating gives CASLSRDRGREQYF.

The chain has TRBV9 and TRBJ1-1, with D hard to call. The CDR3 length is 15 residues. V was shortened by 0 bases and J by 1 base, with 10 bases between the two germline ends. Germline CDR1 and CDR2: SGDLS and YYNGEE. CDR3 DNA: TGTGCCAGCAGCGTAGAAGGAGTCCGGAACACTGAAGCTTTCTTT. Its protein is CASSVEGVRNTEAFF.

The chain has TRBV30 and TRBJ1-2; D unresolved. The ends were cut back, 2 bases at V and 8 bases at J, with 15 bases in the middle. The CDR3 is 13 residues long. Germline assignment: CDR1 GTSNPN and CDR2 SVGIG (reference sequence). CDR3 protein: CAWSPGPTGGYTF. CDR3 bases: TGTGCCTGGAGTCCCGGGCCCACGGGGGGCTACACCTTC.

CDR3 sequence reads: CASSSDASGFGGTQYF. CDR3 sequence (DNA): TGCGCCAGCAGCTCAGATGCTAGCGGATTCGGGGGGACCCAGTACTTC. The chain recombines TRBV5-1 with TRBJ2-5; 7 positions agree with TRBD2. Looked up from germline, CDR1 is SGHRS and CDR2 is YFSETQ. J gave up 7 bases and V 3 bases, and 15 bases lay outside the gene matches. The CDR3 spans 16 residues. The whole variable domain, remainder taken from reference TRBV5-1 and TRBJ2-5, is KAGVTQTPRYLIKTRGQQVTLSCSPISGHRSVSWYQQTPGQGLQFLFEYFSETQRNKGNFPGRFSGRQFSNSRSEMNVSTLELGDSALYLCASSSDASGFGGTQYFGPGTRLLVL.